This T cell receptor beta chain was recovered during a study of cytomegalovirus exposure and HLA in healthy donors. Across the whole study: The same platform was used for the 130 or so validation repertoires as for the 666 first-cohort repertoires, as reported in a later analysis. Study conclusions and caveats: Cytomegalovirus association was assigned to some 160 TCR beta chains. Within the 120 validation repertoires, first-cohort TCR clusters tended to co-occur, according to a later analysis. Reports indicated that the classifier achieved high specificity and sensitivity in diagnosing cytomegalovirus status.

Germline V gives CDR1 LNHDA, CDR2 SQIVND (reference sequence). J gave up 3 bases and V 6 bases, and 6 bases lay outside the gene matches. The CDR3 spans 17 residues. Profiled with immunoSEQ multiplex PCR; TCRdb holds only in-frame clones, not every one. The sample contains tens of thousands of clones, about nine tenths of which appear only once. This clone came up once. Its antigen is currently unknown. The sequenced sample consisted of PBMCs. The clonotype was recovered from a man aged 18 to 30 in good health and CMV-seronegative. This chain links TRBV19 with TRBJ2-1; TRBD2 aligns across 15 bases. As DNA, the CDR3 is TGTGCCAGTAGGGGACTAGCGGGAGGACCTAACTACAATGAGCAGTTCTTC. Encoded protein: CASRGLAGGPNYNEQFF.